This TCR beta chain emerged from a study of cytomegalovirus exposure and HLA in healthy donors. V was shortened by 0 bases and J by 2 bases, with 11 bases between the two germline ends. The CDR3 runs 16 residues. Germline V CDR1 and CDR2: LNHNV, YYDKDF (reference sequence). The study ran its PCR with 60 Vbeta and 13 Jbeta primers. This table comes from immunoSEQ multiplex PCR, and its TCRdb copy is limited to in-frame clones, with some not included. This table holds 110,000 or so clones, 74% found once. There was no recording of CMV serostatus for this donor. The chain uses TRBV15 and TRBJ1-5, with D unresolved. The sample was PBMCs. This receptor was obtained from a human donor in good health. The CDR3 region is CATSRDMTGGNQPQHF. The CDR3 bases are TGTGCCACCAGCAGAGATATGACGGGAGGCAATCAGCCCCAGCATTTT.